This TCR beta chain was retrieved from a study of blood T cell repertoires in COVID-19. Background on the study: Acute and convalescent COVID-19 specimens originated in the United States, Italy and Spain.

V lost 5 bases and J lost 0; bases outside the gene matches: 7. The germline V gene has CDR1 KGHSH and CDR2 LQKENI. CDR3 length equals 17 residues. Original methodology: Reference gene primer amplification yielded estimated nucleated cell counts. Data came from immunoSEQ multiplex PCR; TCRdb stores just in-frame clones and leaves some out. V and J calls plus clone size are reproduced from that table; the DNA served to infer D and trimming. The sample lists 200,000 or so clones, roughly 84% occurring once. Sample: peripheral blood. The J gene is TRBJ2-6, the V gene TRBV18, with 7 bases that match TRBD2. This TCR derives from a middle-aged man who had recovered from COVID-19. The DNA of the CDR3 is TGTGCCAGCTCAACTACCGGGAGGTACTCTGGGGCCAACGTCCTGACTTTC. Protein: CASSTTGRYSGANVLTF.